This T cell receptor (beta chain) was identified in a study of blood T cell repertoires in COVID-19. For the study at large: There were acute and convalescent COVID-19 samples, and they came from the United States, Italy and Spain. PBMCs, B-cell-depleted T cells, or T cells provided the cDNA or gDNA that made up the material.

As handled by the study authors: Amplification with reference gene primers provided the estimates of nucleated cell counts. Only in-frame clones appear in the TCRdb table, and some are missing; sequencing was by immunoSEQ multiplex PCR. V and J calls and clone size are as listed in that table; D and trimming were resolved from the DNA. Found here are about 140,000 clones, more than 65% of them singletons; the top ten hold 4%. There are 16 residues in the CDR3. Germline CDR1 reads MDHEN; CDR2 reads SYDVKM. The V segment lost 6 bases and the J segment 8 bases; nucleotides outside the gene matches: 13. The chain carries TRBV28 and TRBJ1-6; 7 nucleotides agree with TRBD1. What was sequenced was peripheral blood. This receptor was taken from a woman aged 55-69 years with acute or convalescent COVID-19. CDR3 nucleotides: TGTGCCAGCAGGGAAGCCACCGGGACAGCCTATTCACCCCTCCACTTT. It specifies CASREATGTAYSPLHF.